Presented here are 32 T cell receptor beta chains from one specimen sequenced in a study of spatial heterogeneity in lung cancer. TCRdb used MiXCR to reprocess the 5' RACE reads, holding one entry per CDR3 protein. The table records 95,000 to 120,000 distinct CDR3 sequences, 10% to 11% of them present only once. Time point meaning: blood at routine non-recurrence follow-up after resection. The sequencing here drew on PBMCs, taken at follow-up. The receptor set was obtained from a female donor with early-stage non-small cell lung cancer.

The table lists this clonotype with many counts. The V gene is TRBV20-1, the J gene TRBJ2-7, with TRBD1 identical over 9 bases. After removal of 6 bases from V and 2 bases from J, the junction contained 8 bases not matched to a gene. The CDR3 is 14 amino acids. Germline V gives CDR1 DFQATT, CDR2 SNEGSKA (reference sequence). In DNA, the CDR3 is TGCAGTGCACCCGGGACAGGGTGGGCCTACGAGCAGTACTTC. This translates into CSAPGTGWAYEQYF.

This chain links TRBV19 with TRBJ1-1; no firm D call. V dropped 6 bases and J dropped 8 bases, with 13 bases sitting between them. The CDR3 extends over 12 amino acids. Germline-derived CDR1 and CDR2 are LNHDA and SQIVND (reference sequence). The CDR3 DNA reads TGTGCCAGTAGAACCAGACTGAGAGAAGCTTTCTTT. It codes for CASRTRLREAFF.

This clonotype was recorded a few times. This chain connects TRBV12-3 or TRBV12-4 to TRBJ2-3; D possibly corresponds to TRBD1 (6 bases). Between the trimmed V and J ends, which lost 4 bases and 2 bases, there was a span of 10 bases. This CDR3 is 14 amino acids long. CDR3 loop: CASSYTGSTDTQYF. Here the CDR3 DNA reads TGTGCCAGCAGTTATACAGGGTCCACAGATACGCAGTATTTT.

J is TRBJ1-1 and V is TRBV7-2; D not resolved. The CDR3 loop spans 15 amino acids. Germline loops: CDR1 SGHTA, CDR2 FQGNSA. Trimming stripped 1 base from V and 1 base from J, with 10 bases between. The CDR3 DNA is TGTGCCAGCAGCTTAGTATGGCGGCAGAACACTGAAGCTTTCTTT. Encoded protein: CASSLVWRQNTEAFF.

This clonotype came up many times. The chain combines TRBV10-3 with TRBJ2-3; a possible D gene is TRBD2 (6 bases). The CDR3 runs 10 residues. CDR1 is ENHRY and CDR2 is SYGVKD in the germline V gene. V gave up 11 bases and J gave up 8 bases, with 11 bases separating them. The CDR3 here is CAASSGTQYF. CDR3 DNA sequence: TGTGCCGCCAGTAGCGGTACGCAGTATTTT.

This clonotype was counted only a few times. The chain is built from TRBV6-5 and TRBJ1-5, with TRBD1 as a possible D gene (5 bases). The V end lost 2 bases, the J end lost 6 bases, and 14 bases lay between the germline ends. This CDR3 spans 15 amino acids. Germline V gene lookup returns CDR1 MNHEY and CDR2 SVGAGI. In DNA form, the CDR3 reads TGTGCCAGCAGTTACACGAAGGGGACGGCTCAGCCCCAGCATTTT. This gives the protein CASSYTKGTAQPQHF.

In this sample, this clonotype turned up a few times. The chain links TRBV7-8 to TRBJ1-3; 7 nucleotides line up with TRBD1. Germline assignment: CDR1 SGHVS and CDR2 FQNEAQ. This CDR3 contains 15 residues. The V segment lost 1 base and the J segment 2 bases; nucleotides outside the gene matches: 2. CDR3 amino acids: CASSLGGTAGNTIYF. In DNA, the CDR3 is TGTGCCAGCAGCTTAGGGGGGACAGCTGGAAACACCATATATTTT.

At least ten counts were recorded for this clonotype. This chain joins TRBV5-1 and TRBJ1-1; D remains unclear. The CDR3 sequence is 13 residues long. The germline CDR1 and CDR2 sequences are SGHRS and YFSETQ. V lost 3 bases, J lost 1 base, and 7 bases lay in between. CDR3 nucleotide sequence: TGCGCCAGCAGCTCCACAGCGAACACTGAAGCTTTCTTT. Translated: CASSSTANTEAFF.

This chain joins TRBV7-2 and TRBJ2-1, with D perhaps TRBD2 (6 bases). This CDR3 comprises 15 residues. Between the trimmed V and J ends, which lost 3 bases and 0 bases, there was a span of 9 bases. CDR1 is SGHTA and CDR2 is FQGNSA in the germline V gene. This chain's CDR3 is CASSLGLISYNEQFF. The CDR3 nucleotides are TGTGCCAGCAGCTTGGGACTGATCTCCTACAATGAGCAGTTCTTC.

This clonotype was seen many times. The chain employs TRBV10-3 and TRBJ2-3; tentatively, D is TRBD2 (6 bases). The length of the CDR3 is 14 residues. Per the germline V gene, CDR1 is ENHRY and CDR2 is SYGVKD. With 6 bases removed from V and 1 base from J, the gap between germline ends came to 11 bases. The CDR3 is CAIRKTGGTDTQYF. In DNA, the CDR3 is TGTGCCATCAGGAAGACGGGAGGCACAGATACGCAGTATTTT.

The chain couples TRBV19 to TRBJ1-2; D remains ambiguous. Germline values: CDR1 LNHDA, CDR2 SQIVND (reference sequence). CDR3 length equals 12 residues. The V gene lost 7 bases and the J gene lost 7 bases, with 13 bases spanning the gap. This CDR3 is CASMRERSGYTF. The CDR3 DNA sequence: TGTGCCAGTATGAGGGAGAGAAGTGGCTACACCTTC.

V and J are TRBV29-1 and TRBJ1-5, with D perhaps TRBD1 (5 bases). Germline V gene data show CDR1 as SQVTM and CDR2 as ANQGSEA. The CDR3 runs to 14 residues. V was clipped by 6 bases and J by 4 bases, with 16 bases between them. The CDR3 loop reads CSVRYGGVNQPQHF. In DNA, the CDR3 is TGCAGCGTCCGCTATGGGGGGGTGAATCAGCCCCAGCATTTT.

This clonotype showed up just a few times. CDR3 coding DNA: TGTGCCAGCAGCGCCGACAGGGGCCACGAGCAGTACTTC. Protein sequence: CASSADRGHEQYF. The V gene is TRBV7-9, the J gene TRBJ2-7; 8 positions agree with TRBD1. With 5 bases clipped from V and 5 bases from J, the junction kept 5 bases outside the gene matches. The CDR3 is 13 residues long. CDR1 is SEHNR, CDR2 FQNEAQ, per germline (reference sequence). The full variable domain, completed using reference TRBV7-9 and TRBJ2-7, is DTGVSQNPRHKITKRGQNVTFRCDPISEHNRLYWYRQTLGQGPEFLTYFQNEAQLEKSRLLSDRFSAERPKGSFSTLEIQRTEQGDSAMYLCASSADRGHEQYFGPGTRLTVT.

V gene TRBV12-3 or TRBV12-4 combines with J gene TRBJ2-4; no clear D gene. The CDR3 runs 12 residues. Between the trimmed V and J ends, which lost 6 bases and 8 bases, there was a span of 11 bases. CDR3 DNA sequence: TGTGCCAGCAGCCCCCGTGGGTACATTCAGTACTTC. Translating it yields CASSPRGYIQYF.

V is TRBV6-5 and J is TRBJ1-3; D might be TRBD1 (6 bases). The germline V and J ends were trimmed by 2 bases and 0 bases, with 17 bases remaining between them. CDR3 size: 18 residues. The germline CDR1 and CDR2 sequences are MNHEY and SVGAGI. The CDR3 here is CASSYTPPTGFSGNTIYF. The CDR3 nucleotides are TGTGCCAGCAGTTACACCCCTCCTACAGGGTTCTCTGGAAACACCATATATTTT.

This clonotype showed up many times. The chain uses TRBV6-6 and TRBJ1-1, with no clear D. The CDR3 is 14 residues long. Germline V gene data show CDR1 as MNHNY and CDR2 as SVGAGI (reference sequence). V was clipped by 7 bases and J by 3 bases, with 15 bases between them. Here the CDR3 DNA reads TGTGCCAGCAACCGGGATCAGCGTCACACTGAAGCTTTCTTT. It specifies CASNRDQRHTEAFF.

A few counts support this clonotype. This rearrangement joins TRBV28 to TRBJ2-7, with TRBD2 matching 8 bases. CDR1 and CDR2 from the germline V gene are MDHEN and SYDVKM. The CDR3 consists of 16 residues. The J segment lost 0 bases and the V segment lost 5 bases, leaving 9 bases of the junction unmatched. CDR3 sequence reads: CASSQPAGGLSYEQYF. In DNA form, the CDR3 reads TGTGCCAGCAGTCAACCGGCGGGAGGACTCTCCTACGAGCAGTACTTC.

This clonotype was seen more than once but under ten times. The genes are TRBV10-3 and TRBJ2-3, with D possibly being TRBD1 (6 bases). CDR1 and CDR2 from the germline V gene are ENHRY and SYGVKD. The CDR3 runs 14 residues. Trimming took 5 bases from V and 2 from J, leaving 11 bases between them. DNA of the CDR3: TGTGCCATCAGTTATCGGACAGACACAGATACGCAGTATTTT. This codes for CAISYRTDTDTQYF.

The rearrangement uses TRBV3-1 and TRBJ2-2; 9 positions agree with TRBD2. Germline V gene sequence: CDR1 LGHDT, CDR2 YNNKEL (reference sequence). Unmatched junction bases numbered 9, after V lost 6 bases and J lost 7 bases. This CDR3 has 15 residues. DNA for the CDR3: TGTGCCAGCAGTCGCGGGAGGGCCTTCGTCGGGGAGCTGTTTTTT. This sequence encodes CASSRGRAFVGELFF.

The chain links TRBV6-1 to TRBJ2-7; D call uncertain. Germline-derived CDR1 and CDR2 are MNHNS and SASEGT. The CDR3 covers 12 residues. Trimming took 2 bases from V and 3 from J, leaving 5 bases between them. The chain's CDR3 is CASSENFYEQYV. The DNA of the CDR3 is TGTGCCAGCAGTGAAAATTTCTACGAGCAGTACGTC.

This chain joins TRBV4-1 and TRBJ2-5; D call uncertain. The CDR3 sequence is 13 residues long. The V gene's germline CDR1 is MGHRA and CDR2 YSYEKL. Trimming removed 4 bases at V and 0 bases at J, with 6 bases between. The CDR3 is CASSPHYQETQYF. The DNA of the CDR3 is TGCGCCAGCAGCCCCCACTACCAAGAGACCCAGTACTTC.

The gene calls are TRBV9 and TRBJ1-4, with 9 nucleotides matching TRBD1. The germline gives CDR1 SGDLS, CDR2 YYNGEE. V lost 2 bases and J lost 4; bases outside the gene matches: 0. This CDR3 has 14 amino acids. The CDR3 region is CASSVGQGNEKLFF. Written as DNA, the CDR3 is TGTGCCAGCAGCGTGGGACAGGGTAATGAAAAACTGTTTTTT.

The sample holds a few counts of this clonotype. The chain combines TRBV24-1 with TRBJ2-2, with unresolved D. The CDR3 has 15 residues. V was clipped by 5 bases and J by 6 bases, with 15 bases between them. Looked up from germline, CDR1 is KGHDR and CDR2 is SFDVKD. The CDR3 region has the DNA TGTGCCACCAGTGGAACCGCCAGCATGGCCGGGGAGCTGTTTTTT. Translated, it gives CATSGTASMAGELFF.

This clonotype was seen more than once but under ten times. The chain has TRBV27 and TRBJ2-2; 10 bases match TRBD1. The V segment lost 3 bases and the J segment 5 bases; nucleotides outside the gene matches: 3. CDR3 length equals 15 residues. CDR1 MNHEY and CDR2 SMNVEV come from the germline V gene (reference sequence). The CDR3 DNA reads TGTGCCAGCAGTTTGACAGGGGGCTGGACCGGGGAGCTGTTTTTT. This sequence encodes CASSLTGGWTGELFF.

A note on this clonotype: The junction departs from the called germline gene at one end, perhaps through a read error. This chain links TRBV28 with TRBJ2-7; 7 bases line up with TRBD2. Germline CDR1 reads MDHEN; CDR2 reads SYDVKM. The CDR3 extends over 12 amino acids. The DNA of the CDR3 is TGTGCCAGCAGTAGACCCGGGACTACCGAGGTCTTC. Protein product: CASSRPGTTEVF.

V is TRBV5-4 and J is TRBJ1-2; TRBD1 aligns across 7 bases. The CDR3 length is 13 residues. V was pared by 6 bases and J by 5 bases, with 7 bases of the junction left unmatched. Germline-derived CDR1 and CDR2 are SGHNT and YYREEE (reference sequence). CDR3 DNA: TGTGCCAGCAACTCTGGACAGGAATATGGCTACACCTTC. Protein product: CASNSGQEYGYTF.

Ten or more counts support this clonotype. This CDR3 reads CASSLTGQGHTGELFF. CDR3 DNA: TGTGCCAGCAGTCTTACAGGACAGGGTCACACCGGGGAGCTGTTTTTT. The chain links TRBV9 to TRBJ2-2; 8 bases are shared with TRBD1. After removal of 5 bases from V and 3 bases from J, the junction contained 9 bases not matched to a gene. This CDR3 comprises 16 residues. Germline V gives CDR1 SGDLS, CDR2 YYNGEE.

The sample holds many counts of this clonotype. The V and J genes are TRBV29-1 and TRBJ1-1; no firm D call. The CDR3 length is 14 residues. V was trimmed by 4 bases and J by 0 bases, leaving 12 bases between them. Germline CDR1 reads SQVTM; CDR2 reads ANQGSEA. The CDR3, as DNA: TGCAGCGTTGTGGTCCCGGGAGTGAACACTGAAGCTTTCTTT. This codes for CSVVVPGVNTEAFF. Supplemented by reference TRBV29-1 and TRBJ1-1, the full variable domain reads SAVISQKPSRDICQRGTSLTIQCQVDSQVTMMFWYRQQPGQSLTLIATANQGSEATYESGFVIDKFPISRPNLTFSTLTVSNMSPEDSSIYLCSVVVPGVNTEAFFGQGTRLTVV.

The rearrangement uses TRBV18 and TRBJ1-4; no clear D. Trimming took off 5 bases at V and 1 base at J, with 8 bases between the two ends. The germline V gene encodes CDR1 KGHSH and CDR2 LQKENI. The CDR3 has 14 residues. The DNA for the CDR3 is TGTGCCAGCTCAGCAGACGAAACTAATGAAAAACTGTTTTTT. It is translated as CASSADETNEKLFF.

V gene TRBV7-9 combines with J gene TRBJ1-2; no clear D. The CDR3 covers 11 residues. Germline CDR1 is SEHNR and CDR2 is FQNEAQ (reference sequence). The ends were cut back, 2 bases at V and 14 bases at J, with 12 bases in the middle. Here the CDR3 DNA reads TGTGCCAGCAGCTTAAGGTTAGGCGGGACCTTC. It codes for CASSLRLGGTF. The whole variable domain, filled in from reference TRBV7-9 and TRBJ1-2, reads DTGVSQNPRHKITKRGQNVTFRCDPISEHNRLYWYRQTLGQGPEFLTYFQNEAQLEKSRLLSDRFSAERPKGSFSTLEIQRTEQGDSAMYLCASSLRLGGTFGSGTRLTVV.

Only a few counts were recorded for this clonotype. This chain joins TRBV28 and TRBJ2-2; 13 bases match TRBD2. V was pared by 8 bases and J by 7 bases, with 4 bases of the junction left unmatched. Germline V lookup: CDR1 MDHEN, CDR2 SYDVKM. The CDR3 length is 14 residues. The CDR3 is CASGLAGEVGELFF. Here the CDR3 DNA reads TGTGCCAGCGGACTAGCGGGAGAAGTCGGGGAGCTGTTTTTT.

This clonotype was counted a few times. The V call is TRBV24-1, the J call TRBJ2-7; a possible D gene is TRBD2 (6 bases). V was trimmed by 6 bases and J by 2 bases, leaving 10 bases between them. CDR3 length: 13 residues. Germline V gene sequence: CDR1 KGHDR, CDR2 SFDVKD. The CDR3: CATSRTNTYEQYV. CDR3 DNA: TGTGCCACCAGTCGGACTAATACCTACGAGCAGTACGTC.